This passage covers 23 T cell receptor beta chains from one sample sequenced in a study of post-analysis software for immune sequencing data. Study results and limitations: Controls showed lower frequencies than patients for roughly five TRBV segments, and TRBV5-6, TRBV5-1 and TRBV20-1 were among these.

Unique molecular identifiers tagged the TCR beta cDNA libraries. TCRdb analysed the PCR reads with MiXCR anew, one entry per CDR3 protein. This sample has over 250,000 distinct CDR3 sequences, with 30% to 45% found just once. These TCRs are of unknown antigen specificity. The sample consisted of blood. The receptors shown here come from a girl between 10 and 17 years old with multiple sclerosis.

This clonotype was found many times. The genes are TRBV10-3 and TRBJ2-5, with D uncertain. Trimming took 8 bases from V and 4 from J, leaving 14 bases between them. CDR3 length: 13 residues. The germline CDR1 and CDR2 sequences are ENHRY and SYGVKD. CDR3: CAIGRALSETQYF. The CDR3 DNA sequence: TGTGCCATCGGGCGAGCGCTCTCAGAGACCCAGTACTTC.

The chain links TRBV7-2 to TRBJ1-5; D unresolved. This CDR3 contains 16 residues. Germline values: CDR1 SGHTA, CDR2 FQGNSA. V shed 0 bases and J shed 5 bases, with 14 bases lying between them. This CDR3 reads CASSLAAGRKYQPQHF. The CDR3, as DNA: TGTGCCAGCAGCTTAGCCGCTGGCAGGAAGTATCAGCCCCAGCATTTT.

This chain links TRBV18 with TRBJ2-1; D gene uncertain. This CDR3 contains 15 residues. The V end was cut by 4 bases, the J end by 0 bases, with 10 bases between. CDR1 KGHSH and CDR2 LQKENI come from the germline V gene. Here the CDR3 DNA reads TGTGCCAGCTCACTTGGGCAGAGCTCCTACAATGAGCAGTTCTTC. Translation gives CASSLGQSSYNEQFF.

This clonotype was counted only a few times. The J gene is TRBJ1-2, the V gene TRBV25-1; D remains ambiguous. The CDR3 covers 13 residues. V lost 2 bases and J lost 2, with 6 bases in between. Germline values: CDR1 MGHDK, CDR2 SYGVNS. The CDR3 protein is CASSEVANYGYTF. The CDR3 coding sequence is TGTGCCAGCAGTGAAGTCGCCAACTATGGCTACACCTTC.

The CDR3 nucleotides are TGCAGCGTTGAATATCAGGGAAGTGGGGCCAACGTCCTGACTTTC. This encodes CSVEYQGSGANVLTF. This chain uses TRBV29-1 with TRBJ2-6; TRBD1 is a possible D gene (5 bases). CDR3 length: 15 residues. Between the trimmed V and J ends, which lost 2 bases and 3 bases, there was a span of 11 bases. Germline CDR1 SQVTM, CDR2 ANQGSEA. The full variable domain, in which reference TRBV29-1 and TRBJ2-6 provide the parts outside the CDR3, is SAVISQKPSRDICQRGTSLTIQCQVDSQVTMMFWYRQQPGQSLTLIATANQGSEATYESGFVIDKFPISRPNLTFSTLTVSNMSPEDSSIYLCSVEYQGSGANVLTFGAGSRLTVL.

This clonotype was seen only a few times. A much larger clonotype is one base distant, so this may be a read error. This chain links TRBV5-1 with TRBJ2-7; 8 bases align to TRBD1. The J call may not be correct, given that the DNA end is closer to TRBJ2-5. Germline V CDR1 and CDR2: SGHRS, YFSETQ. The CDR3 totals 14 residues. CDR3 protein: CASSHGQGRETQYF. The CDR3 DNA reads as TGCGCCAGCAGCCACGGACAGGGCCGAGAGACCCAGTACTTC.

This clonotype has a handful of counts. A much more abundant neighbour one base away suggests this may be a read error. The chain uses TRBV12-3 or TRBV12-4 and TRBJ2-7, with 13 positions matching TRBD2. This CDR3 comprises 14 residues. V lost 4 bases and J lost 7; bases outside the gene matches: 4. CDR3 coding DNA: TGTGCCAGCAGTTGGGGACTAGCGGGAAATGAGCAGTACTTC. This encodes CASSWGLAGNEQYF.

About this clonotype itself: A read error may explain this, as a much larger clone is one base away. The V and J genes are TRBV21-1 and TRBJ2-4; the table gives TRBD1 as D, unverified against the DNA. TRBV21-1 corresponds to a pseudogene. The CDR3 is made up of 16 amino acids. CDR3 nucleotide sequence: TGTGCCAGCAGCAAAGATGAGGGCGCGGCCAAAAACATTCAGTACTTC. This translates into CASSKDEGAAKNIQYF.

Comments on this clonotype: A much larger clone sits a single nucleotide away, making a read error possible. The V and J genes are TRBV7-7 and TRBJ2-1, with 8 bases matching TRBD1. The CDR3 runs 15 residues. Germline-derived CDR1 and CDR2 are SSHAT and FNYEAQ (reference sequence). V lost 2 bases and J lost 13; bases outside the gene matches: 13. The CDR3 bases are TGTGCCAGCAGCTTAATCCCAGGGGGCAGGGAGACCCAGTTCTTC. This codes for CASSLIPGGRETQFF.

This clonotype was picked up many times. The genes are TRBV20-1 and TRBJ2-3; a weak D match, TRBD2 (8 bases). This CDR3 has 15 amino acids. Germline lookup yields CDR1 DFQATT and CDR2 SNEGSKA (reference sequence). V shed 6 bases and J shed 7 bases, with 23 bases lying between them. CDR3 residues: CSAPPPGGGANTQYF. In DNA form, the CDR3 reads TGCAGTGCCCCGCCCCCGGGAGGGGGCGCGAATACGCAGTATTTT.

Remarks on this clonotype: With a much larger clone just one base away, this may be a read error. The CDR3: CSVGPAGRTSIGNEQYF. The CDR3, as DNA: TGCAGCGTTGGGCCAGCGGGTAGGACTAGTATAGGTAATGAGCAGTACTTC. The rearrangement joins TRBV29-1 to TRBJ2-7; 7 bases map to TRBD2. The J segment lost 7 bases and the V segment lost 4 bases, leaving 22 bases of the junction unmatched. Germline V gives CDR1 SQVTM, CDR2 ANQGSEA. The CDR3 has 17 residues.

V usage is TRBV5-1 and J usage is TRBJ2-7; perhaps TRBD2 as D (5 bases). This CDR3 has 13 amino acids. V lost 4 bases and J 0 bases, leaving 8 bases between the germline ends. Germline loops: CDR1 SGHRS, CDR2 YFSETQ. The CDR3 region is CASSDGISYEQYF. In DNA form, the CDR3 reads TGCGCCAGCAGCGACGGGATCTCCTACGAGCAGTACTTC. Complete variable domain (other parts from reference TRBV5-1 and TRBJ2-7): KAGVTQTPRYLIKTRGQQVTLSCSPISGHRSVSWYQQTPGQGLQFLFEYFSETQRNKGNFPGRFSGRQFSNSRSEMNVSTLELGDSALYLCASSDGISYEQYFGPGTRLTVT.

For this clonotype: Relative to the germline gene, one junction end is altered; a read error may explain this. This rearrangement joins TRBV7-2 to TRBJ1-1; D might be TRBD1 (6 bases). The CDR3 has 14 residues. The germline gives CDR1 SGHTA, CDR2 FQGNSA. CDR3 coding DNA: TGTGTCAGCAGCCCCGGGGGGGCGAACACTGAAGCTTTCTTT. Its protein product is CVSSPGGANTEAFF.

The chain combines TRBV10-3 with TRBJ2-5, with 9 bases lining up with TRBD1. The germline gives CDR1 ENHRY, CDR2 SYGVKD. The CDR3 spans 14 residues. V lost 8 bases to trimming and J lost 2 bases; unmatched junction nucleotides: 6. The CDR3 sequence is CAISPGQGQETQYF. Here the CDR3 DNA reads TGTGCCATCTCTCCGGGACAGGGTCAAGAGACCCAGTACTTC.

This clonotype has a handful of counts. This chain's CDR3 is CASSYDGGAGMSYNEQFF. The CDR3 region has the DNA TGTGCCAGCAGTTACGACGGCGGGGCGGGAATGTCCTACAATGAGCAGTTCTTC. V is TRBV6-2 or TRBV6-3 and J is TRBJ2-1, with D perhaps TRBD2 (6 bases). The CDR3 runs to 18 residues. Per the germline V gene, CDR1 is MNHEY and CDR2 is SVGEGT. The V gene lost 2 bases and the J gene lost 1 base, with 18 bases spanning the gap.

Here the CDR3 reads CSVDPGTGADNEQYF. Here the CDR3 DNA reads TGCAGTGTGGACCCCGGGACAGGGGCAGACAATGAGCAGTACTTC. The chain links TRBV20-1 to TRBJ2-7; 10 bases map to TRBD1. Trimming cost V 7 bases and J 7 bases; bases outside gene matches: 16. Germline V gives CDR1 DFQATT, CDR2 SNEGSKA (reference sequence). The CDR3 is 15 amino acids.

The chain employs TRBV20-1 and TRBJ2-3; TRBD2 matches 9 bases. Germline CDR1 and CDR2: DFQATT and SNEGSKA (reference sequence). The CDR3 is 14 amino acids. The trim removed 6 bases at V and 0 bases at J, leaving 4 bases unmatched. The DNA for the CDR3 is TGCAGTGCCCAGCGGGGGGCGAGCACAGATACGCAGTATTTT. Translating gives CSAQRGASTDTQYF.

The chain uses TRBV4-1 and TRBJ2-2, with 7 bases aligning to TRBD1. This CDR3 spans 17 amino acids. J lost 3 bases, V lost 3 bases, and 10 bases had no gene match. The germline gives CDR1 MGHRA, CDR2 YSYEKL. The chain's CDR3 is CASSQSHRDSYTGELFF. Written as DNA, the CDR3 is TGCGCCAGCAGCCAGAGCCACCGGGACAGTTACACCGGGGAGCTGTTTTTT.

This clonotype was seen more than once but under ten times. This chain uses TRBV4-1 with TRBJ2-5; D might be TRBD2 (6 bases). Trimming cost V 1 base and J 3 bases, with 12 bases left between them. The germline V gene encodes CDR1 MGHRA and CDR2 YSYEKL. The CDR3 covers 15 residues. CDR3 coding DNA: TGCGCCAGCAGCCAAGTTTCCGGAGGGGAAGAGACCCAGTACTTC. This translates into CASSQVSGGEETQYF.

Remarks on this clonotype: Given a much more abundant clone one base away, this may be a read error. The J gene is TRBJ2-3, the V gene TRBV11-2, with D unresolved. The CDR3 is 15 amino acids. Germline CDR1 SGHAT, CDR2 FQNNGV. The CDR3 here is CTSSLDPTPTDTQYF. DNA of the CDR3: TGTACCAGCAGCTTAGACCCAACACCCACAGATACGCAGTATTTT. Supplemented by reference TRBV11-2 and TRBJ2-3, the full variable domain reads EAGVAQSPRYKIIEKRQSVAFWCNPISGHATLYWYQQILGQGPKLLIQFQNNGVVDDSQLPKDRFSAERLKGVDSTLKIQPAKLEDSAVYLCTSSLDPTPTDTQYFGPGTRLTVL.

This clonotype was seen repeatedly, ten times or more. The genes are TRBV7-9 and TRBJ2-5; TRBD2 aligns across 11 bases. From germline, CDR1 is SEHNR and CDR2 FQNEAQ (reference sequence). V trimming: 4 bases; J trimming: 3 bases; junction bases outside the gene matches: 4. The CDR3 covers 15 residues. CDR3: CASSSPGLAEETQYF. DNA for the CDR3: TGTGCCAGCAGCTCCCCGGGACTAGCGGAAGAGACCCAGTACTTC.

This chain joins TRBV7-2 and TRBJ2-3; 7 bases agree with TRBD2. Trimming removed 2 bases from V and 6 bases from J; junction bases left unmatched: 8. Germline V lookup: CDR1 SGHTA, CDR2 FQGNSA. This CDR3 has 15 amino acids. The CDR3 region is CASSLRGLVDDTQYF. The CDR3 coding sequence is TGTGCCAGCAGCTTAAGAGGACTAGTGGATGATACGCAGTATTTT.

This clonotype was counted at least ten times. The chain carries TRBV6-1 and TRBJ2-6, with D unresolved. The germline CDR1 and CDR2 sequences are MNHNS and SASEGT. The CDR3 consists of 15 residues. The germline V and J ends were trimmed by 2 bases and 0 bases, with 5 bases remaining between them. DNA for the CDR3: TGTGCCAGCAGTGAAATGGGCTCTGGGGCCAACGTCCTGACTTTC. This gives the protein CASSEMGSGANVLTF.